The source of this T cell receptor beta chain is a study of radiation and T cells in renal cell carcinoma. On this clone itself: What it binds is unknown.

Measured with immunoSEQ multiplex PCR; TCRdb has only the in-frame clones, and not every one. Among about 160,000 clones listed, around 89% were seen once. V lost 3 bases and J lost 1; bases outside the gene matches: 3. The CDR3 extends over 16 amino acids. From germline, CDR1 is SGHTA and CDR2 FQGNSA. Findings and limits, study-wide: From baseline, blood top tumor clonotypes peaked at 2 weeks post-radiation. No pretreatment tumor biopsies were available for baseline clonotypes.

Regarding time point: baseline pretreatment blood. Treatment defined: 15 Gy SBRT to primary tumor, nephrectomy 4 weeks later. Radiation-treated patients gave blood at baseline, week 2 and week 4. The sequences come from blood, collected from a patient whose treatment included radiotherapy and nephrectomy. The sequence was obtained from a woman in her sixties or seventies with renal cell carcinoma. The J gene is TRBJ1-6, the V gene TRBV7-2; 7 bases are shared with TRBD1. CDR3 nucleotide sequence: TGTGCCAGCAGCTTTGGACAGGCGTCCTATAATTCACCCCTCCACTTT. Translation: CASSFGQASYNSPLHF.